These 8 T cell receptor beta chains originate from one sample sequenced in a study of T cell repertoires in cytomegalovirus infection. From the reads, TCRdb called clonotypes with MiXCR, one entry per CDR3 protein. Of about 74,000 distinct CDR3 sequences in the sample, about 27% were seen once. These receptors lack a known antigen. The source material was CD8+ T cells from cultured PBMCs, sampled from culture after CMV antigen stimulation. These TCRs come from a human donor in good health (CMV status not recorded). Some clones in this sample may be carry-over from other donors' samples.

This clonotype occurred a few times. CDR3 nucleotides: TGTGCCACCAGCAGGGACAGGGCCGACAATCAGCCCCAGCATTTT. Encoded protein: CATSRDRADNQPQHF. This rearrangement joins TRBV15 to TRBJ1-5; 8 nucleotides agree with TRBD1. The J segment lost 3 bases and the V segment lost 3 bases, leaving 4 bases of the junction unmatched. CDR3 length equals 15 residues. Germline lookup yields CDR1 LNHNV and CDR2 YYDKDF (reference sequence).

This clonotype was detected many times. CDR3 bases: TGTGCCTGGAGGTCCCGCGGTAGCTCTGGAAACACCATATATTTT. This translates into CAWRSRGSSGNTIYF. The V gene is TRBV30, the J gene TRBJ1-3, with D uncertain. V was clipped by 3 bases and J by 0 bases, with 12 bases between them. Germline lookup yields CDR1 GTSNPN and CDR2 SVGIG (reference sequence). This CDR3 has 15 amino acids.

The rearrangement links TRBV27 to TRBJ2-1; D is perhaps TRBD2 (6 bases). Per the germline V gene, CDR1 is MNHEY and CDR2 is SMNVEV (reference sequence). The CDR3 runs 14 residues. Trimming shortened V by 4 bases and J by 2 bases, and 9 bases separated the two germline ends. Here the CDR3 reads CASSSGSAYNEQFF. As DNA, the CDR3 is TGTGCCAGCAGTTCCGGGAGCGCCTACAATGAGCAGTTCTTC.

The sample holds many counts of this clonotype. V gene TRBV25-1 combines with J gene TRBJ1-4, with 8 bases aligning to TRBD1. Per germline, CDR1 MGHDK and CDR2 SYGVNS. The J segment lost 8 bases and the V segment lost 4 bases, leaving 9 bases of the junction unmatched. The CDR3 totals 15 residues. This CDR3 reads CASSATQGAREKLFF. The CDR3 nucleotides are TGTGCCAGCAGTGCGACCCAGGGGGCGCGAGAAAAACTGTTTTTT.

This clonotype turned up a few times. CDR3 residues: CASSRGTSGHNEQFF. CDR3 DNA sequence: TGTGCCAGCAGCCGCGGGACTAGCGGACACAATGAGCAGTTCTTC. V gene TRBV6-5 combines with J gene TRBJ2-1, with 11 bases that match TRBD2. The CDR3 is made up of 15 amino acids. J was trimmed by 5 bases and V by 6 bases; bases with no gene match: 6. From germline, CDR1 is MNHEY and CDR2 SVGAGI.

The chain is built from TRBV7-6 and TRBJ1-5, with 7 positions matching TRBD1. The V and J ends lost 4 bases and 6 bases, in that order; junction bases with no gene match: 12. The germline V gene encodes CDR1 SGHVS and CDR2 FNYEAQ. This CDR3 is 16 amino acids long. CDR3 DNA: TGTGCCAGCAGCTCCTACGGCCAGGGGGTACCTCAGCCCCAGCATTTT. Its translation is CASSSYGQGVPQPQHF.

In its sample, this clonotype was seen a few times. The chain joins TRBV27 to TRBJ1-5; weak D call: TRBD1 (6 bases). Deletions cut 2 bases from V and 4 bases from J, with 12 bases between. Germline V CDR1 and CDR2: MNHEY, SMNVEV (reference sequence). CDR3 size: 15 residues. For the CDR3, the DNA is TGTGCCAGCAGTTTAAGCCAGGGGTTGAATCAGCCCCAGCATTTT. This gives the protein CASSLSQGLNQPQHF.

Concerning this clonotype itself: A much bigger clone sits one base away, suggesting this may be a read error. The rearrangement joins TRBV2 to TRBJ1-5, with D unresolved. The CDR3 spans 17 residues. Germline assignment: CDR1 SNHLY and CDR2 FYNNEI. CDR3 loop: CASSEALRENRNQPLHF. DNA for the CDR3: TGTGCCAGCAGTGAAGCGCTTCGGGAGAATCGCAATCAGCCCCTGCATTTT. The full variable domain, in which reference TRBV2 and TRBJ1-5 provide the parts outside the CDR3, is EPEVTQTPSHQVTQMGQEVILRCVPISNHLYFYWYRQILGQKVEFLVSFYNNEISEKSEIFDDQFSVERPDGSNFTLKIRSTKLEDSAMYFCASSEALRENRNQPLHFGDGTRLSIL.